Shown below are 22 T cell receptor beta chains from a single sample sequenced in a study of T cell responses to AZD1222 COVID-19 vaccine. Here immunoSEQ multiplex PCR was the method, and the copy in TCRdb shows in-frame clones only, minus some. The table includes about 83,000 clones, over 80% detected once. This material consisted of peripheral blood, taken on day 0 of MenACWY control vaccination. All receptors come from an adult in good health.

V gene TRBV6-5 combines with J gene TRBJ1-5; weak D call: TRBD1 (5 bases). The germline V and J ends were trimmed by 7 bases and 4 bases, with 17 bases remaining between them. The CDR3 length is 15 residues. The germline V gene has CDR1 MNHEY and CDR2 SVGAGI. The DNA for the CDR3 is TGTGCCAGCAACCCTGGGGGAGGAATTAATCAGCCCCAGCATTTT. Its protein is CASNPGGGINQPQHF.

This chain joins TRBV4-3 and TRBJ2-1; D call uncertain. Trimming stripped 0 bases from V and 8 bases from J, with 8 bases between. In germline, CDR1 is LGHNA, CDR2 YSLEER. CDR3 length: 13 residues. DNA for the CDR3: TGCGCCAGCAGCCAAGAGGAACGTGATGAGCAGTTCTTC. This gives the protein CASSQEERDEQFF.

The chain employs TRBV6-5 and TRBJ2-2, with D hard to call. The germline CDR1 and CDR2 sequences are MNHEY and SVGAGI. The CDR3 length is 15 residues. The V gene lost 7 bases and the J gene lost 8 bases, with 20 bases spanning the gap. The CDR3 loop is CASTAVSLSTGELFF. CDR3 DNA sequence: TGTGCCAGCACCGCCGTTTCGTTGTCCACGGGGGAGCTGTTTTTT.

This sequence joins TRBV5-1 and TRBJ1-3; no firm D call. CDR3 length: 15 residues. V lost 4 bases, J lost 0 bases, and 11 bases lay in between. CDR1 and CDR2 from the germline V gene are SGHRS and YFSETQ. CDR3 sequence: CASSRESVSGNTIYF. CDR3 nucleotide sequence: TGCGCCAGCAGCCGGGAGTCGGTCTCTGGAAACACCATATATTTT.

The chain links TRBV7-2 to TRBJ2-1, with 11 bases identical to TRBD2. The CDR3 is 15 residues long. V dropped 5 bases and J dropped 5; count of bases not matched to a gene: 5. CDR1 is SGHTA and CDR2 is FQGNSA in the germline V gene. In DNA form, the CDR3 reads TGTGCCAGCAGCCCAACTAGCGGGGGCAACAATGAGCAGTTCTTC. Translated: CASSPTSGGNNEQFF.

The chain carries TRBV4-1 and TRBJ1-1; the D gene is possibly TRBD1 (5 bases). The CDR3 runs 15 residues. The V end lost 0 bases, the J end lost 6 bases, and 14 bases lay between the germline ends. The germline CDR1 and CDR2 sequences are MGHRA and YSYEKL. CDR3 nucleotide sequence: TGCGCCAGCAGCCAAGAGTCCAGGGCGGCCGCTGAAGCTTTCTTT. Translated, it gives CASSQESRAAAEAFF.

A single count supports this clone. The chain has TRBV6-2 or TRBV6-3 and TRBJ2-7; 7 nucleotides line up with TRBD2. CDR1 and CDR2 from the germline V gene are MNHEY and SVGEGT. J gave up 3 bases and V 4 bases, and 6 bases lay outside the gene matches. CDR3 length: 14 residues. This CDR3 is CASSSHGGSYEQYF. The CDR3 nucleotides read TGTGCCAGCAGTTCGCACGGCGGGAGCTACGAGCAGTACTTC.

The CDR3 reads CAGGHLGNGYTF. CDR3 DNA sequence: TGTGCTGGCGGTCATCTGGGGAATGGCTACACCTTC. The rearrangement links TRBV28 to TRBJ1-2; D gene unclear. CDR3 size: 12 residues. Germline loops: CDR1 MDHEN, CDR2 SYDVKM.

The CDR3 sequence is CSASHYGRTGAGETQYF. CDR3 nucleotides: TGCAGTGCTAGTCATTATGGCCGGACAGGGGCAGGGGAGACCCAGTACTTC. V and J are TRBV20-1 and TRBJ2-5; 9 nucleotides line up with TRBD1. The CDR3 has 17 amino acids. Germline loops: CDR1 DFQATT, CDR2 SNEGSKA (reference sequence). Trimming cost V 3 bases and J 5 bases; bases outside gene matches: 16.

This clone was detected only once. The chain combines TRBV2 with TRBJ2-3; D ambiguous. CDR1 is SNHLY and CDR2 is FYNNEI in the germline V gene. The CDR3 is 14 residues long. Trimming took off 1 base at V and 4 bases at J, with 9 bases between the two ends. The CDR3 reads CASSEGGVSDTQYF. In DNA, the CDR3 is TGTGCCAGCAGTGAAGGCGGAGTCTCAGATACGCAGTATTTT.

V gene TRBV24-1 combines with J gene TRBJ2-1; D may be TRBD2 (5 bases). The V end was cut by 4 bases, the J end by 7 bases, with 16 bases between. The length of the CDR3 is 15 residues. Looked up from germline, CDR1 is KGHDR and CDR2 is SFDVKD. The CDR3 nucleotides read TGTGCCACCAGTGACCCGGGGATGGCTGGGAATGAGCAGTTCTTC. Protein product: CATSDPGMAGNEQFF.

The chain employs TRBV7-8 and TRBJ2-3, with 9 nucleotides matching TRBD2. Germline CDR1 SGHVS, CDR2 FQNEAQ. The CDR3 totals 16 residues. Losses at the gene ends were 2 bases for V and 0 bases for J; bases not matched to a gene: 3. CDR3: CASSLRAGGSTDTQYF. The DNA for the CDR3 is TGTGCCAGCAGCTTAAGAGCGGGGGGAAGCACAGATACGCAGTATTTT.

This chain joins TRBV29-1 and TRBJ2-1; 8 nucleotides line up with TRBD1. Germline loops: CDR1 SQVTM, CDR2 ANQGSEA. This CDR3 comprises 16 residues. J was trimmed by 0 bases and V by 1 base; bases with no gene match: 5. CDR3 DNA sequence: TGCAGCGTTGAAGCCCCAGGACAGGGCTCCTACAATGAGCAGTTCTTC. Its protein product is CSVEAPGQGSYNEQFF.

The rearrangement uses TRBV3-1 (or the pseudogene TRBV3-2) and TRBJ1-2; tentative D call: TRBD1 (6 bases). The V and J ends lost 5 bases and 6 bases respectively, with 22 bases between them. This CDR3 region has 16 residues. CDR1 is LGHDT, CDR2 YNNKEL, per germline (reference sequence). The CDR3 DNA reads as TGTGCCAGCAGCTCAGCGCAGAACAGGGAGGGGCATGGCTACACCTTC. Translation: CASSSAQNREGHGYTF.

This sequence joins TRBV19 and TRBJ2-7; 9 bases fit TRBD2. This CDR3 has 14 residues. Germline V gives CDR1 LNHDA, CDR2 SQIVND (reference sequence). Losses at the gene ends were 6 bases for V and 2 bases for J; bases not matched to a gene: 5. The CDR3 reads CASRSSGGPYEQYF. The CDR3 DNA is TGTGCCAGTAGGTCGAGCGGGGGGCCCTACGAGCAGTACTTC.

V gene TRBV6-5 combines with J gene TRBJ2-7; 8 bases are a match to TRBD2. Trimming took 6 bases from V and 6 from J; bases not matched to a gene: 13. The CDR3 has 15 residues. Germline V lookup: CDR1 MNHEY, CDR2 SVGAGI. CDR3 sequence reads: CASRSTGLASGEQYF. CDR3 DNA: TGTGCCAGCAGGAGTACTGGACTAGCATCTGGCGAGCAGTACTTC.

The rearrangement uses TRBV27 and TRBJ1-1; D may be TRBD1 (5 bases). V lost 10 bases, J lost 2 bases, and 20 bases lay in between. The CDR3 runs 15 residues. Looked up from germline, CDR1 is MNHEY and CDR2 is SMNVEV (reference sequence). CDR3 residues: CATYSRVPFNTEAFF. CDR3 in DNA: TGTGCCACCTATTCCAGGGTTCCCTTTAACACTGAAGCTTTCTTT.

This clone came up a few times. V and J are TRBV28 and TRBJ2-1; D call uncertain. The length of the CDR3 is 14 residues. Deletions cut 6 bases from V and 0 bases from J, with 9 bases between. Germline V CDR1 and CDR2: MDHEN, SYDVKM. Written as DNA, the CDR3 is TGTGCCAGCAGCGTAAAAGACTCCTACAATGAGCAGTTCTTC. Its protein is CASSVKDSYNEQFF.

V and J are TRBV28 and TRBJ2-7; TRBD1 aligns across 8 bases. With V trimmed by 6 bases and J by 0 bases, 4 bases remained unmatched. CDR3 length: 14 amino acids. CDR1 and CDR2 from the germline V gene are MDHEN and SYDVKM. CDR3 sequence (DNA): TGTGCCAGCAGGTGGACAGGGAGCTCCTACGAGCAGTACTTC. Encoded protein: CASRWTGSSYEQYF.

The V call is TRBV18, the J call TRBJ2-7; no firm D call. Trimming shortened V by 4 bases and J by 6 bases, and 16 bases separated the two germline ends. CDR1 KGHSH and CDR2 LQKENI come from the germline V gene. This CDR3 has 14 amino acids. The CDR3 coding sequence is TGTGCCAGCTCACGCGAAAGGGATTCGGGCGAGCAGTACTTC. This codes for CASSRERDSGEQYF.

This sequence joins TRBV19 and TRBJ2-1, with no clear D. Germline CDR1 and CDR2: LNHDA and SQIVND (reference sequence). This CDR3 has 17 residues. Trimming removed 5 bases from V and 0 bases from J, with 17 bases in between. The CDR3 nucleotides read TGTGCCAGTAGTCCGCGAACCTTATACTTCTCCTACAATGAGCAGTTCTTC. It yields the protein CASSPRTLYFSYNEQFF.

The rearrangement uses TRBV13 and TRBJ2-1; 8 bases fit TRBD2. CDR1 and CDR2 (germline): PRHDT, FYEKMQ (reference sequence). This CDR3 has 16 amino acids. With V trimmed by 0 bases and J by 10 bases, 11 bases remained unmatched. CDR3 in amino acids: CASSLGVGGLAKEQFF. The CDR3, as DNA: TGTGCCAGCAGCTTAGGGGTGGGTGGACTAGCCAAAGAGCAGTTCTTC.